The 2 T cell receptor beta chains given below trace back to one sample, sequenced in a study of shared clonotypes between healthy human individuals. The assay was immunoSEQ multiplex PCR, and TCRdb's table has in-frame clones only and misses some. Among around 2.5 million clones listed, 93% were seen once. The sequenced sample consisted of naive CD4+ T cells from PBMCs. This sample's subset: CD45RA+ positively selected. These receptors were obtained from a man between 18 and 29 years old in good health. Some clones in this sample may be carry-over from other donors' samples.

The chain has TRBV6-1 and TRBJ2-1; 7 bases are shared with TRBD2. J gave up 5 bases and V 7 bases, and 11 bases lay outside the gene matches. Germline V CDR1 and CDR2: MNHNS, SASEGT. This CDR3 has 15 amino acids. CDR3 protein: CASTTGRLENNEQFF. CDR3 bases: TGTGCCAGCACCACCGGGAGGCTCGAAAACAATGAGCAGTTCTTC.

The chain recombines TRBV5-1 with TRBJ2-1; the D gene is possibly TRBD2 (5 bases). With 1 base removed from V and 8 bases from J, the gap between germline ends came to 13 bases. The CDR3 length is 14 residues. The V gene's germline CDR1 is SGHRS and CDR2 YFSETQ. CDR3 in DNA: TGCGCCAGCAGCTTGAGGTGGGAGAACGATGAGCAGTTCTTC. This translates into CASSLRWENDEQFF.